This TCR beta chain was documented in a study of blood T cell repertoires in COVID-19. Background on the study: There were acute and convalescent COVID-19 samples, and they came from the United States, Italy and Spain. From T cells, B-cell-depleted T cells, or PBMCs came the material, which was cDNA or gDNA.

Original methodology: Researchers report that nucleated cell counts were estimated from reference gene primer amplification. Sequencing used immunoSEQ multiplex PCR; TCRdb keeps in-frame clones, though not all of them. The V and J calls and clone size are taken from that table; D and trimming were inferred from the DNA. This sample carries roughly 100,000 clones, 87% of them seen once, and the ten largest clones take 2% to 2.5%. CDR3 length: 17 residues. Germline CDR1 reads KGHSH; CDR2 reads LQKENI. Trimming took off 0 bases at V and 7 bases at J, with 16 bases between the two ends. The V and J genes are TRBV18 and TRBJ1-6, with D possibly matching TRBD1 (6 bases). The TCR originated in a man aged 50 or older with active COVID-19. The sample comprised peripheral blood. CDR3 coding DNA: TGTGCCAGCTCACCACCGGGTAACTTGAGGGGGAATTCACCCCTCCACTTT. It specifies CASSPPGNLRGNSPLHF.